The 30 T cell receptor beta chains reported below all come from one sample, sequenced in a study of blood T cell repertoires in COVID-19. Only in-frame clones appear in the TCRdb table, and some are missing; sequencing was by immunoSEQ multiplex PCR. The repertoire has more than 65,000 clones, roughly three quarters of them found once; the top ten carry roughly a tenth. The sequenced material came from peripheral blood. The receptors come from a woman aged 45-65 years with acute or convalescent COVID-19.

The rearrangement links TRBV2 to TRBJ2-1; TRBD2 is a possible D gene (6 bases). CDR1 and CDR2 from the germline V gene are SNHLY and FYNNEI. V lost 6 bases and J lost 10, with 10 bases in between. The CDR3 is 11 amino acids. CDR3 nucleotide sequence: TGTGCCAGCAGAGGACTACCGGAGCAGTTCTTC. Its protein is CASRGLPEQFF.

J is TRBJ1-4 and V is TRBV11-2, with no clear D. Trimming took 5 bases from V and 5 from J, leaving 9 bases between them. This CDR3 spans 13 amino acids. Germline assignment: CDR1 SGHAT and CDR2 FQNNGV. The CDR3 coding sequence is TGTGCCAGCAGCATACGGGTAAATGAAAAACTGTTTTTT. Translation gives CASSIRVNEKLFF.

The chain couples TRBV19 to TRBJ2-4; no clear D gene. V was pared by 3 bases and J by 6 bases, with 6 bases between. CDR1 and CDR2 (germline): LNHDA, SQIVND (reference sequence). The CDR3 is 12 residues long. As DNA, the CDR3 is TGTGCCAGTAGTATTCCGGGAAACATTCAGTACTTC. Amino acid sequence: CASSIPGNIQYF.

The chain is built from TRBV6-5 and TRBJ2-7; 9 nucleotides line up with TRBD1. Germline assignment: CDR1 MNHEY and CDR2 SVGAGI. The CDR3 consists of 14 residues. The junction had 4 bases not matched to a gene; V was cut back by 7 bases and J by 0 bases. The CDR3 nucleotides read TGTGCCAGCACTGTGACAGGGGGCTCCTACGAGCAGTACTTC. It is translated as CASTVTGGSYEQYF.

The CDR3 DNA is TGCGCCAGCAGCTTGGGAGCTGGAAACACCATATATTTT. Translation gives CASSLGAGNTIYF. The rearrangement joins TRBV5-1 to TRBJ1-3; unclear D gene. This CDR3 region has 13 residues. Germline CDR1 SGHRS, CDR2 YFSETQ. Deletions cut 0 bases from V and 2 bases from J, with 3 bases between. Combining the CDR3 with reference TRBV5-1 and TRBJ1-3 gives the whole variable domain KAGVTQTPRYLIKTRGQQVTLSCSPISGHRSVSWYQQTPGQGLQFLFEYFSETQRNKGNFPGRFSGRQFSNSRSEMNVSTLELGDSALYLCASSLGAGNTIYFGEGSWLTVV.

The chain has TRBV5-1 and TRBJ2-5; 8 bases are shared with TRBD1. V shed 4 bases and J 9 bases; nucleotides not matched to a gene: 11. Germline values: CDR1 SGHRS, CDR2 YFSETQ. This CDR3 has 14 residues. The CDR3 coding sequence is TGCGCCAGCAGCCCGGGACAGGACAAGAGACCCCAGTACTTC. Protein sequence: CASSPGQDKRPQYF.

J is TRBJ2-5 and V is TRBV28, with 7 bases that match TRBD1. The germline gives CDR1 MDHEN, CDR2 SYDVKM. This CDR3 region has 13 residues. J lost 6 bases, V lost 7 bases, and 8 bases had no gene match. The CDR3 region is CASKSQGSQTQYF. As DNA, the CDR3 is TGTGCCAGCAAGTCACAGGGGTCACAGACCCAGTACTTC.

This clone was picked up a small number of times. The CDR3 nucleotides are TGTGCCAGCAGTACATTCGGGGAGACCCAGTACTTC. This codes for CASSTFGETQYF. This chain joins TRBV6-5 and TRBJ2-5; D gene uncertain. The germline gives CDR1 MNHEY, CDR2 SVGAGI. V lost 5 bases and J 5 bases, leaving 9 bases between the germline ends. The CDR3 spans 12 residues.

The chain carries TRBV24-1 and TRBJ2-2; 8 bases fit TRBD2. J gave up 1 base and V 7 bases, and 10 bases lay outside the gene matches. Germline V gives CDR1 KGHDR, CDR2 SFDVKD. The CDR3 has 17 residues. CDR3 sequence reads: CATSGTGGAVNTGELFF. The CDR3 nucleotides are TGTGCCACCAGCGGGACGGGGGGGGCCGTGAACACCGGGGAGCTGTTTTTT.

The J gene is TRBJ1-2, the V gene TRBV20-1; the D is unclear. This CDR3 is 11 amino acids long. CDR1 is DFQATT and CDR2 is SNEGSKA in the germline V gene (reference sequence). Trimming pared 7 bases from V and 4 bases from J, leaving 10 bases between. The CDR3 coding sequence is TGCAGTGGTGGGGAGCCCTATGGCTACACCTTC. Translating gives CSGGEPYGYTF.

Comment on this clone: The same CDR3 can be traced to other DNA sequences in this sample. This chain connects TRBV28 to TRBJ1-6, with D perhaps matching TRBD1 (6 bases). V gave up 2 bases and J gave up 4 bases, with 12 bases separating them. Germline CDR1 reads MDHEN; CDR2 reads SYDVKM. This CDR3 comprises 16 residues. DNA of the CDR3: TGTGCCAGCAGTTTAGCCAGGGGATATTATAATTCACCCCTCCACTTT. Translation: CASSLARGYYNSPLHF. The full variable domain, its missing parts supplied by reference TRBV28 and TRBJ1-6, is DVKVTQSSRYLVKRTGEKVFLECVQDMDHENMFWYRQDPGLGLRLIYFSYDVKMKEKGDIPEGYSVSREKKERFSLILESASTNQTSMYLCASSLARGYYNSPLHFGNGTRLTVT.

V usage is TRBV7-9 and J usage is TRBJ2-1; D ambiguous. Trimming shortened V by 3 bases and J by 6 bases, and 9 bases separated the two germline ends. This CDR3 contains 13 residues. Germline V gives CDR1 SEHNR, CDR2 FQNEAQ (reference sequence). CDR3 residues: CASSFELFNEQFF. The CDR3 DNA is TGTGCCAGCAGCTTCGAGCTATTCAATGAGCAGTTCTTC.

The V gene is TRBV2, the J gene TRBJ2-5; D remains ambiguous. Germline values: CDR1 SNHLY, CDR2 FYNNEI. CDR3 length equals 11 residues. Trimming removed 5 bases from V and 4 bases from J, with 5 bases in between. The CDR3 DNA sequence: TGTGCCAGCAGTTCGTTAGAGACCCAGTACTTC. Its protein product is CASSSLETQYF. The full variable domain, with the rest looked up from reference TRBV2 and TRBJ2-5, is EPEVTQTPSHQVTQMGQEVILRCVPISNHLYFYWYRQILGQKVEFLVSFYNNEISEKSEIFDDQFSVERPDGSNFTLKIRSTKLEDSAMYFCASSSLETQYFGPGTRLLVL.

This clone was seen more than once but under ten times. The chain combines TRBV2 with TRBJ1-1, with D tentatively TRBD1 (5 bases). Germline CDR1 and CDR2: SNHLY and FYNNEI. The CDR3 has 15 amino acids. V lost 4 bases and J 5 bases, leaving 17 bases between the germline ends. CDR3 amino acids: CASSVSGTPGTEAFF. The CDR3 coding sequence is TGTGCCAGCAGTGTTTCGGGGACTCCGGGGACTGAAGCTTTCTTT.

CDR3 amino acids: CAWSVWGRGSEQYF. The CDR3 DNA sequence: TGTGCCTGGAGTGTATGGGGGAGGGGAAGCGAGCAGTACTTC. The chain links TRBV30 to TRBJ2-7; 7 nucleotides agree with TRBD2. Losses at the gene ends were 0 bases for V and 6 bases for J; bases not matched to a gene: 8. The germline V gene encodes CDR1 GTSNPN and CDR2 SVGIG (reference sequence). The CDR3 runs 14 residues. The variable domain in full, with the rest retrieved from reference TRBV30 and TRBJ2-7, is SQTIHQWPATLVQPVGSPLSLECTVEGTSNPNLYWYRQAAGRGLQLLFYSVGIGQISSEVPQNLSASRPQDRQFILSSKKLLLSDSGFYLCAWSVWGRGSEQYFGPGTRLTVT.

The rearrangement links TRBV28 to TRBJ2-1; 15 bases are a match to TRBD2. With V trimmed by 8 bases and J by 8 bases, 10 bases remained unmatched. The CDR3 spans 16 residues. Looked up from germline, CDR1 is MDHEN and CDR2 is SYDVKM. CDR3 sequence: CASEQAGLAGGDEQFF. The CDR3 DNA reads TGTGCCAGCGAACAAGCGGGACTAGCGGGAGGCGATGAGCAGTTCTTC.

The rearrangement links TRBV13 to TRBJ1-1, with 7 bases that match TRBD1. This CDR3 region has 15 residues. From germline, CDR1 is PRHDT and CDR2 FYEKMQ (reference sequence). V lost 5 bases, J lost 3 bases, and 9 bases stayed unmatched. CDR3 DNA sequence: TGTGCCAGCAGCACCCGGACAGGACCAGACACTGAAGCTTTCTTT. Translated: CASSTRTGPDTEAFF.

V gene TRBV27 combines with J gene TRBJ2-1; 12 bases match TRBD2. The CDR3 is 15 residues long. The trim removed 1 base at V and 8 bases at J, leaving 3 bases unmatched. Germline V lookup: CDR1 MNHEY, CDR2 SMNVEV (reference sequence). The CDR3 loop is CASSLLTSGRHEQFF. The CDR3 nucleotides read TGTGCCAGCAGTTTATTGACTAGCGGGAGACATGAGCAGTTCTTC.

This clone showed up just a few times. This chain joins TRBV10-3 and TRBJ1-5; no clear D gene. Germline V gene data show CDR1 as ENHRY and CDR2 as SYGVKD. CDR3 length: 13 residues. V was cut by 8 bases and J by 7 bases, with 15 bases left in between. CDR3 residues: CAISFSESQPQHF. For the CDR3, the DNA is TGTGCCATCTCTTTTTCCGAGTCCCAGCCCCAGCATTTT.

The chain links TRBV2 to TRBJ1-3; no definite D call. Looked up from germline, CDR1 is SNHLY and CDR2 is FYNNEI. The length of the CDR3 is 12 residues. With 7 bases removed from V and 4 bases from J, the gap between germline ends came to 8 bases. This chain's CDR3 is CASTAGGNTIYF. For the CDR3, the DNA is TGTGCCAGCACAGCGGGCGGAAACACCATATATTTT. Looking up the rest from reference TRBV2 and TRBJ1-3 gives the full variable domain: EPEVTQTPSHQVTQMGQEVILRCVPISNHLYFYWYRQILGQKVEFLVSFYNNEISEKSEIFDDQFSVERPDGSNFTLKIRSTKLEDSAMYFCASTAGGNTIYFGEGSWLTVV.

The CDR3 is CASSQDGPAIANYGYTF. The CDR3 DNA sequence: TGTGCCAGCAGCCAAGATGGTCCTGCAATAGCTAACTATGGCTACACCTTC. V and J are TRBV4-2 and TRBJ1-2; no clear D gene. V gave up 0 bases and J gave up 0 bases, with 14 bases separating them. CDR3 length: 17 amino acids. The germline CDR1 and CDR2 sequences are LGHNA and YNFKEQ.

The genes are TRBV29-1 and TRBJ1-2; 9 bases are a match to TRBD1. Trimming cost V 6 bases and J 6 bases; bases outside gene matches: 2. Germline V gene data show CDR1 as SQVTM and CDR2 as ANQGSEA. This CDR3 comprises 11 residues. In nucleotides, the CDR3 is TGCAGCGTAGACAGGGGGAATGGCTACACCTTC. Its translation: CSVDRGNGYTF.

The genes are TRBV5-1 and TRBJ2-3; TRBD2 aligns across 10 bases. The CDR3 length is 14 residues. Germline CDR1 reads SGHRS; CDR2 reads YFSETQ. Trimming removed 5 bases from V and 6 bases from J; junction bases left unmatched: 6. The CDR3 protein is CASRDSGRFDTQYF. The DNA for the CDR3 is TGCGCCAGCAGAGATAGCGGGAGGTTTGATACGCAGTATTTT.

The rearrangement joins TRBV28 to TRBJ1-1; 8 nucleotides line up with TRBD1. From germline, CDR1 is MDHEN and CDR2 SYDVKM. The CDR3 runs 14 residues. Trimming at V came to 8 bases and at J to 4 bases, leaving 9 bases not matched to a gene. The DNA for the CDR3 is TGTGCCAGCGGGATCAGGGGGCTTTCCACTGAAGCTTTCTTT. Amino acids: CASGIRGLSTEAFF.

The chain combines TRBV12-5 with TRBJ2-5; TRBD2 agrees at 11 bases. The CDR3 totals 16 residues. Germline lookup yields CDR1 LGHNT and CDR2 FRNRAP. The V and J ends lost 3 bases and 5 bases, in that order; junction bases with no gene match: 8. This chain's CDR3 is CASGFLAGGNLETQYF. As DNA, the CDR3 is TGTGCTAGTGGTTTTCTAGCGGGGGGAAACCTGGAGACCCAGTACTTC.

The rearrangement links TRBV28 to TRBJ1-5; 8 bases align to TRBD1. This CDR3 comprises 13 residues. J lost 7 bases, V lost 7 bases, and 6 bases had no gene match. The V gene's germline CDR1 is MDHEN and CDR2 SYDVKM. The CDR3, as DNA: TGTGCCAGCAAGGACAGGGTAAGACAGCCCCAGCATTTT. Protein: CASKDRVRQPQHF.

The rearrangement joins TRBV28 to TRBJ2-1, with 7 bases fitting TRBD2. The CDR3 totals 15 residues. The junction had 4 bases not matched to a gene; V was cut back by 2 bases and J by 3 bases. Germline-derived CDR1 and CDR2 are MDHEN and SYDVKM. The CDR3 DNA sequence: TGTGCCAGCAGTTTAGCGGGAGCTCTCTACAATGAGCAGTTCTTC. Protein: CASSLAGALYNEQFF. Combining the CDR3 with reference TRBV28 and TRBJ2-1 gives the whole variable domain DVKVTQSSRYLVKRTGEKVFLECVQDMDHENMFWYRQDPGLGLRLIYFSYDVKMKEKGDIPEGYSVSREKKERFSLILESASTNQTSMYLCASSLAGALYNEQFFGPGTRLTVL.

This chain uses TRBV3-1 (or the pseudogene TRBV3-2) with TRBJ2-1; D uncertain. The length of the CDR3 is 14 residues. The ends were cut back, 0 bases at V and 5 bases at J, with 8 bases in the middle. Germline assignment: CDR1 LGHDT and CDR2 YNNKEL (reference sequence). CDR3 DNA: TGTGCCAGCAGCCAAGATCTAAAGAACAATGAGCAGTTCTTC. It yields the protein CASSQDLKNNEQFF.

This chain connects TRBV28 to TRBJ1-5; D unclear. Trimming took 2 bases from V and 2 from J, leaving 13 bases between them. Germline values: CDR1 MDHEN, CDR2 SYDVKM. The CDR3 is 16 residues long. In DNA form, the CDR3 reads TGTGCCAGCAGTTTAAAGCGAGGGCCCGGCAATCAGCCCCAGCATTTT. Amino acids: CASSLKRGPGNQPQHF.

This clone was found a few times. The genes are TRBV3-1 (or the pseudogene TRBV3-2) and TRBJ2-3; the D gene is possibly TRBD2 (5 bases). Trimming pared 4 bases from V and 0 bases from J, leaving 17 bases between. CDR1 is LGHDT and CDR2 is YNNKEL in the germline V gene (reference sequence). This CDR3 comprises 17 residues. DNA for the CDR3: TGTGCCAGCAGCCCCACGCCGACTAAGTACAGCACAGATACGCAGTATTTT. Amino acids: CASSPTPTKYSTDTQYF.